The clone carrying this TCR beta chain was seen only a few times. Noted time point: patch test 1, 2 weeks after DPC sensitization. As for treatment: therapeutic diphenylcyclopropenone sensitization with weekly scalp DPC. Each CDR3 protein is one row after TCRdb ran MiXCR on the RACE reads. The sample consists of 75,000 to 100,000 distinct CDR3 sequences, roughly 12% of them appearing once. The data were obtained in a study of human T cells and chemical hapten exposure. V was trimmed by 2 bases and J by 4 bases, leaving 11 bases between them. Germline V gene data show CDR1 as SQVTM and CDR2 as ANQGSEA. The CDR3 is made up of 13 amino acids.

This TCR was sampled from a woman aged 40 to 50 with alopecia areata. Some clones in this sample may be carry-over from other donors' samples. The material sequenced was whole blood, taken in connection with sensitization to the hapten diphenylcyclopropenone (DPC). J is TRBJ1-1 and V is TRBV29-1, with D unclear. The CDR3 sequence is CSVERVAGTEAFF. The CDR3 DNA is TGCAGCGTTGAAAGGGTAGCGGGCACTGAAGCTTTCTTT.